These 23 T cell receptor beta chains originate from one sample sequenced in a study of blood T cell repertoires in COVID-19. Measured with immunoSEQ multiplex PCR; TCRdb has only the in-frame clones, and not every one. The table shows 250,000 to 300,000 clones, with roughly nine tenths occurring only once. Sequenced material: PBMCs or T cells enriched from blood (not recorded which). These receptor sequences come from a woman in her thirties or forties who had recovered from COVID-19.

The gene calls are TRBV7-3 and TRBJ2-7, with TRBD2 as a possible D gene (5 bases). This CDR3 is 14 amino acids long. V was shortened by 4 bases and J by 4 bases, with 14 bases between the two germline ends. Germline CDR1 is SGHTA and CDR2 is FQGTGA. The CDR3 DNA sequence: TGTGCCAGCAGCTCCAGCGGACCGGGGTACGAGCAGTACTTC. Its translation: CASSSSGPGYEQYF. The variable domain in full, completed from reference TRBV7-3 and TRBJ2-7, reads GAGVSQTPSNKVTEKGKYVELRCDPISGHTALYWYRQSLGQGPEFLIYFQGTGAADDSGLPNDRFFAVRPEGSVSTLKIQRTERGDSAVYLCASSSSGPGYEQYFGPGTRLTVT.

The chain is built from TRBV30 and TRBJ1-1, with 7 nucleotides matching TRBD1. Germline V CDR1 and CDR2: GTSNPN, SVGIG (reference sequence). V trimming: 3 bases; J trimming: 3 bases; junction bases outside the gene matches: 4. The CDR3 has 13 amino acids. The DNA of the CDR3 is TGTGCCTGGAGAAGACAGGGTTACACTGAAGCTTTCTTT. Translated: CAWRRQGYTEAFF.

This clone was seen only a few times. This chain uses TRBV2 with TRBJ2-5; perhaps TRBD1 as D (5 bases). The V end lost 4 bases, the J end lost 5 bases, and 14 bases lay between the germline ends. Germline assignment: CDR1 SNHLY and CDR2 FYNNEI. CDR3 length equals 14 residues. CDR3 in amino acids: CASSAPLGRETQYF. CDR3 DNA: TGTGCCAGCAGTGCCCCCCTGGGGCGGGAGACCCAGTACTTC. Based on the CDR3 plus reference TRBV2 and TRBJ2-5, the full variable domain is EPEVTQTPSHQVTQMGQEVILRCVPISNHLYFYWYRQILGQKVEFLVSFYNNEISEKSEIFDDQFSVERPDGSNFTLKIRSTKLEDSAMYFCASSAPLGRETQYFGPGTRLLVL.

This chain connects TRBV5-1 to TRBJ1-1, with D possibly being TRBD1 (5 bases). The CDR3 loop spans 15 amino acids. V was pared by 2 bases and J by 6 bases, with 17 bases between. Germline CDR1 reads SGHRS; CDR2 reads YFSETQ. The CDR3 DNA reads TGCGCCAGCAGCTTAAGGGGTGGGAACACCCCTGAAGCTTTCTTT. The encoded protein is CASSLRGGNTPEAFF.

The chain has TRBV2 and TRBJ1-4; TRBD1 matches at 7 bases. V trimming: 4 bases; J trimming: 5 bases; junction bases outside the gene matches: 4. Germline CDR1 is SNHLY and CDR2 is FYNNEI. The CDR3 runs 14 residues. This CDR3 is CASSGQGGNEKLFF. The CDR3 coding sequence is TGTGCCAGCAGTGGACAGGGCGGGAATGAAAAACTGTTTTTT.

This sequence joins TRBV7-9 and TRBJ2-1, with a possible D match to TRBD2 (6 bases). This CDR3 has 14 amino acids. Germline V gene sequence: CDR1 SEHNR, CDR2 FQNEAQ (reference sequence). V lost 5 bases to trimming and J lost 8 bases, with 16 bases between them. CDR3 residues: CASSPPRGRDEQFF. The CDR3 DNA reads TGTGCCAGCAGCCCACCGCGGGGAAGAGATGAGCAGTTCTTC.

This sequence joins TRBV5-6 and TRBJ1-1; D gene uncertain. Trimming left V 2 bases short and J 2 bases short, with 19 bases between. The CDR3 loop spans 17 amino acids. Per the germline V gene, CDR1 is SGHDT and CDR2 is YYEEEE. The CDR3 region is CASSLWPPGGINTEAFF. The CDR3 DNA is TGTGCCAGCAGCTTATGGCCCCCCGGAGGGATAAACACTGAAGCTTTCTTT.

The chain couples TRBV5-5 to TRBJ1-5; no definite D call. V was clipped by 1 base and J by 5 bases, with 4 bases between them. CDR3 length: 12 amino acids. Germline V gives CDR1 SGHKS, CDR2 YYEKEE (reference sequence). The CDR3 region has the DNA TGTGCCAGCAGCTTGAGAGATCAGCCCCAGCATTTT. It specifies CASSLRDQPQHF.

The chain employs TRBV5-5 and TRBJ1-1; D not resolved. V gave up 0 bases and J gave up 9 bases, with 15 bases separating them. The germline V gene encodes CDR1 SGHKS and CDR2 YYEKEE (reference sequence). This CDR3 comprises 14 residues. Here the CDR3 reads CASSLASPGWKAFF. CDR3 nucleotide sequence: TGTGCCAGCAGCTTGGCGTCTCCAGGTTGGAAAGCTTTCTTT.

The chain joins TRBV6-5 to TRBJ1-6; D gene unclear. Germline CDR1 MNHEY, CDR2 SVGAGI. The ends were cut back, 4 bases at V and 5 bases at J, with 9 bases in the middle. The CDR3 runs 14 residues. CDR3: CASSSPGNNSPLHF. The CDR3 nucleotides read TGTGCCAGCAGTTCTCCGGGGAATAATTCACCCCTCCACTTT.

Here the CDR3 reads CASRTNEGRLALKETQYF. The CDR3 DNA sequence: TGTGCCAGCAGAACCAATGAGGGACGACTAGCCCTTAAAGAGACCCAGTACTTC. The chain links TRBV27 to TRBJ2-5; 7 positions match TRBD2. This CDR3 has 18 amino acids. Germline CDR1 reads MNHEY; CDR2 reads SMNVEV (reference sequence). V dropped 6 bases and J dropped 3; count of bases not matched to a gene: 19.

V usage is TRBV20-1 and J usage is TRBJ1-1, with 9 bases matching TRBD1. The CDR3 has 11 residues. With V trimmed by 6 bases and J by 11 bases, 7 bases remained unmatched. Germline V lookup: CDR1 DFQATT, CDR2 SNEGSKA (reference sequence). CDR3 protein: CSALQGADAFF. Here the CDR3 DNA reads TGCAGTGCCTTACAGGGGGCGGACGCTTTCTTT.

This chain uses TRBV10-1 with TRBJ2-5, with TRBD1 identical over 9 bases. The CDR3 runs 16 residues. Germline V CDR1 and CDR2: WNHNN, SYGVQD (reference sequence). J was trimmed by 2 bases and V by 4 bases; bases with no gene match: 8. CDR3 DNA sequence: TGCGCCAGCAGTGGGAACCTGGGACAGGGACAAGAGACCCAGTACTTC. This sequence encodes CASSGNLGQGQETQYF.

This clone came up a few times. The chain links TRBV9 to TRBJ2-1; TRBD1 aligns across 10 bases. The CDR3 consists of 16 residues. With 3 bases clipped from V and 4 bases from J, the junction kept 7 bases outside the gene matches. CDR1 SGDLS and CDR2 YYNGEE come from the germline V gene. The CDR3 protein is CASSATGTGVYNEQFF. Written as DNA, the CDR3 is TGTGCCAGCAGCGCCACCGGGACAGGGGTATACAATGAGCAGTTCTTC.

The gene calls are TRBV5-1 and TRBJ2-7; 7 nucleotides match TRBD1. The CDR3 has 15 residues. The V gene end was trimmed by 2 bases and the J gene end by 6 bases; junction bases not matched to a gene: 11. Germline V gene data show CDR1 as SGHRS and CDR2 as YFSETQ. The CDR3 region has the DNA TGCGCCAGCAGCTTTTTAACCGGGACAGACTCCGAGCAGTACTTC. Translated, it gives CASSFLTGTDSEQYF.

This rearrangement joins TRBV18 to TRBJ2-7, with TRBD1 identical over 9 bases. Germline CDR1 and CDR2: KGHSH and LQKENI. This CDR3 comprises 14 residues. The V segment lost 4 bases and the J segment 4 bases; nucleotides outside the gene matches: 5. This CDR3 is CASSQGQGGYEQYF. CDR3 in DNA: TGTGCCAGCTCACAGGGACAGGGAGGTTACGAGCAGTACTTC. Full variable domain (rest looked up from reference TRBV18 and TRBJ2-7): NAGVMQNPRHLVRRRGQEARLRCSPMKGHSHVYWYRQLPEEGLKFMVYLQKENIIDESGMPKERFSAEFPKEGPSILRIQQVVRGDSAAYFCASSQGQGGYEQYFGPGTRLTVT.

This sequence joins TRBV7-2 and TRBJ2-7, with 8 bases matching TRBD1. Trimming took 3 bases from V and 0 from J; bases not matched to a gene: 7. The germline V gene encodes CDR1 SGHTA and CDR2 FQGNSA. This CDR3 has 16 residues. The CDR3 loop is CASSLIGTGVSYEQYF. CDR3 DNA sequence: TGTGCCAGCAGCTTGATCGGGACAGGAGTCTCCTACGAGCAGTACTTC. Using reference TRBV7-2 and TRBJ2-7 for the parts outside the CDR3, the full variable domain is GAGVSQSPSNKVTEKGKDVELRCDPISGHTALYWYRQSLGQGLEFLIYFQGNSAPDKSGLPSDRFSAERTGGSVSTLTIQRTQQEDSAVYLCASSLIGTGVSYEQYFGPGTRLTVT.

This clone was seen a single time. The gene calls are TRBV29-1 and TRBJ2-7, with 7 bases aligning to TRBD2. This CDR3 region has 16 residues. Germline CDR1 reads SQVTM; CDR2 reads ANQGSEA. V shed 2 bases and J 0 bases; nucleotides not matched to a gene: 10. The CDR3 loop reads CSVESPLAASSYEQYF. The CDR3, as DNA: TGCAGCGTTGAATCACCTCTAGCGGCGAGCTCCTACGAGCAGTACTTC.

The chain combines TRBV11-3 with TRBJ1-1; no definite D call. There are 13 residues in the CDR3. The ends were cut back, 1 base at V and 1 base at J, with 4 bases in the middle. In germline, CDR1 is SGHNT, CDR2 YENEEA. This CDR3 reads CASSLGGNTEAFF. The CDR3 coding sequence is TGTGCCAGCAGCTTAGGAGGGAACACTGAAGCTTTCTTT.

This rearrangement joins TRBV5-1 to TRBJ1-6; 7 positions match TRBD1. With 3 bases clipped from V and 3 bases from J, the junction kept 3 bases outside the gene matches. CDR1 is SGHRS and CDR2 is YFSETQ in the germline V gene. This CDR3 contains 15 residues. CDR3: CASSSGQDYNSPLHF. Written as DNA, the CDR3 is TGCGCCAGCAGCTCCGGACAGGACTATAATTCACCCCTCCACTTT.

Comments on this clone: The same CDR3 also results from other DNA sequences found in this sample. The CDR3 DNA sequence: TGTGCCAGCAGCGTCCAGGGGAACACTGAAGCTTTCTTT. As protein: CASSVQGNTEAFF. The chain is built from TRBV2 and TRBJ1-1, with a weak D call TRBD1 (5 bases). V lost 6 bases, J lost 1 base, and 9 bases lay in between. Looked up from germline, CDR1 is SNHLY and CDR2 is FYNNEI. The length of the CDR3 is 13 residues.

The chain combines TRBV5-1 with TRBJ2-3; TRBD1 aligns across 8 bases. V shed 0 bases and J 4 bases; nucleotides not matched to a gene: 4. The CDR3 is 15 amino acids. Germline V gives CDR1 SGHRS, CDR2 YFSETQ. CDR3 loop: CASSLETGDADTQYF. The CDR3, as DNA: TGCGCCAGCAGCTTGGAGACAGGGGATGCAGATACGCAGTATTTT. Combining the CDR3 with reference TRBV5-1 and TRBJ2-3 gives the whole variable domain KAGVTQTPRYLIKTRGQQVTLSCSPISGHRSVSWYQQTPGQGLQFLFEYFSETQRNKGNFPGRFSGRQFSNSRSEMNVSTLELGDSALYLCASSLETGDADTQYFGPGTRLTVL.

J is TRBJ2-7 and V is TRBV18; 7 bases agree with TRBD2. The V and J ends lost 3 bases and 5 bases, in that order; junction bases with no gene match: 7. Germline values: CDR1 KGHSH, CDR2 LQKENI. The CDR3 has 14 amino acids. Here the CDR3 DNA reads TGTGCCAGCTCACCTCCTGCGGGAGAAAACGAGCAGTACTTC. It is translated as CASSPPAGENEQYF.